The 15 T cell receptor beta chains given below trace back to one sample, sequenced in a study of spatial heterogeneity in lung cancer. TCRdb reanalysed the 5' RACE reads using MiXCR and keeps one entry per CDR3 protein. The repertoire holds more than 80,000 distinct CDR3 sequences, with more than 10% as singletons. Sample time point: sample taken at primary tumor resection. The sequenced material consisted of unsorted whole RNA from tumor, nontumor lung or frozen PBMC. The sequences come from PBMCs, collected at surgery. These receptors were obtained from a male donor with early-stage non-small cell lung cancer.

This clonotype was found a few times. Here the CDR3 reads CAISAGGTDTQYF. CDR3 coding DNA: TGTGCCATCAGTGCGGGAGGCACAGATACGCAGTATTTT. This sequence joins TRBV10-3 and TRBJ2-3; a weak D match, TRBD2 (6 bases). Germline lookup yields CDR1 ENHRY and CDR2 SYGVKD. V lost 4 bases, J lost 1 base, and 6 bases lay in between. This CDR3 is 13 amino acids long.

This rearrangement joins TRBV7-3 to TRBJ2-5; no reliable D call. The germline gives CDR1 SGHTA, CDR2 FQGTGA. This CDR3 contains 14 residues. V was pared by 1 base and J by 2 bases, with 8 bases between. CDR3 region: CASSLMPDQETQYF. CDR3 DNA sequence: TGTGCCAGCAGCTTAATGCCAGATCAAGAGACCCAGTACTTC.

This clonotype appeared many times. The chain's CDR3 is CAISGTSGDNEQFF. The CDR3 region has the DNA TGTGCCATCAGTGGAACTAGCGGAGACAATGAGCAGTTCTTC. V usage is TRBV10-3 and J usage is TRBJ2-1; the match to TRBD2 covers 8 bases. The CDR3 contains 14 residues. V lost 4 bases and J lost 5; bases outside the gene matches: 4. Germline-derived CDR1 and CDR2 are ENHRY and SYGVKD.

This clonotype was counted a few times. The chain joins TRBV28 to TRBJ2-7; 16 bases align to TRBD2. V dropped 8 bases and J dropped 2; count of bases not matched to a gene: 6. The CDR3 is 16 residues long. Germline V gene sequence: CDR1 MDHEN, CDR2 SYDVKM. The CDR3 DNA is TGTGCCAGCGGGACTAGCGGGAGGGCCACCCCCTACGAGCAGTACTTC. This sequence encodes CASGTSGRATPYEQYF. Full variable domain (missing parts from reference TRBV28 and TRBJ2-7): DVKVTQSSRYLVKRTGEKVFLECVQDMDHENMFWYRQDPGLGLRLIYFSYDVKMKEKGDIPEGYSVSREKKERFSLILESASTNQTSMYLCASGTSGRATPYEQYFGPGTRLTVT.

This clonotype has just a few counts. The V call is TRBV12-3 or TRBV12-4, the J call TRBJ2-2; D not certain. Trimming took off 4 bases at V and 1 base at J, with 4 bases between the two ends. The CDR3 has 13 amino acids. CDR3 in amino acids: CASSSLNTGELFF. CDR3 DNA: TGTGCCAGCAGTTCACTGAACACCGGGGAGCTGTTTTTT.

This clonotype was found a few times. This chain links TRBV18 with TRBJ2-3; the D is unclear. Trimming took 0 bases from V and 1 from J, leaving 5 bases between them. CDR3 length: 14 residues. Germline values: CDR1 KGHSH, CDR2 LQKENI. The CDR3 DNA reads as TGTGCCAGCTCACCACCAGCTCGCACAGATACGCAGTATTTT. It encodes CASSPPARTDTQYF.

This clonotype was observed a handful of times. J is TRBJ2-5 and V is TRBV5-1; 12 bases line up with TRBD1. Trimming at V came to 8 bases and at J to 1 base, leaving 9 bases not matched to a gene. The V gene's germline CDR1 is SGHRS and CDR2 YFSETQ. This CDR3 region has 16 residues. In nucleotides, the CDR3 is TGCGCCAGTACCGCCGGGACAGGGGGCGCCCAAGAGACCCAGTACTTC. This codes for CASTAGTGGAQETQYF.

This clonotype was observed a few times. The chain uses TRBV29-1 and TRBJ2-7, with 9 nucleotides matching TRBD1. Per the germline V gene, CDR1 is SQVTM and CDR2 is ANQGSEA. V shed 7 bases, J shed 3 bases, and the junction held 7 bases outside the gene matches. The CDR3 extends over 13 amino acids. The CDR3 DNA follows: TGCAGCGCAAGTCAGACAGGGGGCTACGAGCAGTACTTC. The encoded protein is CSASQTGGYEQYF.

This clonotype was picked up a small number of times. The CDR3 DNA sequence: TGTGCCAGCAGCCCCCTCCTGAACACTGAAGCTTTCTTT. Protein product: CASSPLLNTEAFF. V gene TRBV7-2 combines with J gene TRBJ1-1, with D unresolved. The CDR3 covers 13 residues. Germline values: CDR1 SGHTA, CDR2 FQGNSA. Between the trimmed V and J ends, which lost 5 bases and 0 bases, there was a span of 7 bases.

This clonotype was detected a few times. This chain links TRBV6-2 or TRBV6-3 with TRBJ2-7; TRBD1 or TRBD2 may be the D gene (5 bases each). Germline values: CDR1 MNHEY, CDR2 SVGEGT. The length of the CDR3 is 16 residues. The V and J ends lost 4 bases and 7 bases respectively, with 23 bases between them. The CDR3 spells CASSSPPGPHPREQYF. The CDR3 region has the DNA TGTGCCAGCAGTTCACCACCGGGACCTCACCCACGGGAGCAGTACTTC.

The chain combines TRBV12-3 or TRBV12-4 with TRBJ1-5, with 7 bases identical to TRBD1. Unmatched junction bases numbered 7, after V lost 6 bases and J lost 5 bases. This CDR3 region has 14 residues. The CDR3 DNA reads as TGTGCCAGCAGCGTGGGACAGAGAGATCAGCCCCAGCATTTT. It encodes CASSVGQRDQPQHF.

The chain couples TRBV6-2 or TRBV6-3 to TRBJ2-7; possible D gene TRBD1, 5 bases. V was trimmed by 5 bases and J by 0 bases, leaving 8 bases between them. The CDR3 runs to 13 residues. From germline, CDR1 is MNHEY and CDR2 SVGEGT. CDR3 protein: CASSQTVSYEQYF. DNA for the CDR3: TGTGCCAGCAGTCAGACAGTCTCCTACGAGCAGTACTTC.

This clonotype was observed a few times. This chain uses TRBV5-4 with TRBJ2-1; D remains unclear. Trimming removed 0 bases at V and 4 bases at J, with 11 bases between. Per germline, CDR1 SGHNT and CDR2 YYREEE (reference sequence). This CDR3 region has 15 residues. The CDR3 region has the DNA TGTGCCAGCAGCTTGGTGACGACCCAGTACAATGAGCAGTTCTTC. It is translated as CASSLVTTQYNEQFF.

The rearrangement links TRBV10-3 to TRBJ1-5; TRBD1 matches at 8 bases. CDR1 is ENHRY, CDR2 SYGVKD, per germline. The CDR3 extends over 14 amino acids. V trimming: 3 bases; J trimming: 7 bases; junction bases outside the gene matches: 5. This chain's CDR3 is CAISDRGLGQPQHF. The CDR3 region has the DNA TGTGCCATCAGTGACAGGGGGCTGGGACAGCCCCAGCATTTT.

The CDR3 DNA reads as TGTGCCAGCAGCCCATCCGGGACTAGCGGGGATGTTACGCAGTATTTT. It encodes CASSPSGTSGDVTQYF. The rearrangement joins TRBV7-3 to TRBJ2-3; TRBD2 matches 13 bases. V lost 5 bases, J lost 8 bases, and 10 bases stayed unmatched. The germline V gene has CDR1 SGHTA and CDR2 FQGTGA. This CDR3 spans 16 amino acids.